Listed below are T cell receptor beta chains from one sample, sequenced in a study of shared clonotypes between healthy human individuals. Data came from immunoSEQ multiplex PCR; TCRdb stores just in-frame clones and leaves some out. The sample lists roughly 1,800,000 clones, about 95% occurring once. The sequencing input was naive CD8+ T cells sorted from blood. Source of these receptors: a man aged 18 to 35 in good health. The CDR3 runs from the conserved cysteine through the conserved F or W. D genes are given only for firm matches. Part of the rows lack a size; the others show once, few, many or a class for expanded clones.

V gene: TRBV6-5
J gene: TRBJ2-7
D gene: .
clone size: .
CDR3 protein: CASSYSHSSYEQYF
CDR3 DNA: TGTGCCAGCAGTTACTCGCACAGTTCCTACGAGCAGTACTTC

V gene: TRBV11-1
J gene: TRBJ1-1
D gene: .
clone size: .
CDR3 protein: CASSAARPGAEGEAFF
CDR3 DNA: TGTGCCAGCAGCGCAGCACGGCCAGGGGCTGAGGGGGAAGCTTTCTTT

V gene: TRBV4-1
J gene: TRBJ1-3
D gene: TRBD1
clone size: .
CDR3 protein: CASSQVTGAGNTIYF
CDR3 DNA: TGCGCCAGCAGCCAAGTGACAGGGGCTGGAAACACCATATATTTT

V gene: TRBV27
J gene: TRBJ1-1
D gene: .
clone size: .
CDR3 protein: CASSLMGGDPEAFF
CDR3 DNA: TGTGCCAGCAGTTTAATGGGGGGCGATCCTGAAGCTTTCTTT

V gene: TRBV5-4
J gene: TRBJ2-3
D gene: .
clone size: .
CDR3 protein: CASSLETAQDTQYF
CDR3 DNA: TGTGCCAGCAGCTTGGAGACAGCCCAGGATACGCAGTATTTT

V gene: TRBV28
J gene: TRBJ1-2
D gene: .
clone size: once
CDR3 protein: CASSFQRGGLDYGYTF
CDR3 DNA: TGTGCCAGCAGTTTCCAACGGGGGGGGCTGGACTATGGCTACACCTTC

V gene: TRBV14
J gene: TRBJ2-7
D gene: .
clone size: .
CDR3 protein: CASSPADRGSVDYEQYF
CDR3 DNA: TGTGCCAGCAGCCCCGCCGACAGAGGCTCGGTAGACTACGAGCAGTACTTC

V gene: TRBV4-3
J gene: TRBJ2-5
D gene: .
clone size: .
CDR3 protein: CASSQENSNQETQYF
CDR3 DNA: TGCGCCAGCAGCCAAGAAAATAGCAACCAAGAGACCCAGTACTTC

V gene: TRBV6-5
J gene: TRBJ2-7
D gene: .
clone size: .
CDR3 protein: CASSYSGAYEQYF
CDR3 DNA: TGTGCCAGCAGTTACTCGGGAGCCTACGAGCAGTACTTC

V gene: TRBV6-5
J gene: TRBJ2-5
D gene: TRBD1
clone size: .
CDR3 protein: CASSFEGARMQETQYF
CDR3 DNA: TGTGCCAGCAGTTTTGAGGGGGCGCGAATGCAAGAGACCCAGTACTTC

V gene: TRBV30
J gene: TRBJ2-5
D gene: .
clone size: .
CDR3 protein: CAWSISGTSTETQYF
CDR3 DNA: TGTGCCTGGAGTATTTCCGGGACAAGCACGGAGACCCAGTACTTC

V gene: TRBV4-1
J gene: TRBJ2-7
D gene: TRBD2
clone size: .
CDR3 protein: CASSQELAGGEEQYF
CDR3 DNA: TGCGCCAGCAGCCAAGAACTAGCGGGAGGTGAAGAGCAGTACTTC

V gene: TRBV5-1
J gene: TRBJ2-5
D gene: .
clone size: .
CDR3 protein: CASSLLAGALAETQYF
CDR3 DNA: TGCGCCAGCAGCTTGCTGGCAGGGGCCTTGGCCGAGACCCAGTACTTC

V gene: TRBV6-1
J gene: TRBJ2-2
D gene: .
clone size: .
CDR3 protein: CASSEALQWGGELFF
CDR3 DNA: TGTGCCAGCAGTGAAGCGCTGCAGTGGGGCGGGGAGCTGTTTTTT

V gene: TRBV5-4
J gene: TRBJ1-6
D gene: TRBD1
clone size: .
CDR3 protein: CASSLGQLNSPLHF
CDR3 DNA: TGTGCCAGCAGCCTGGGACAGCTTAATTCACCCCTCCACTTT

V gene: TRBV28
J gene: TRBJ1-5
D gene: .
clone size: .
CDR3 protein: CASSFEGSGNQPQHF
CDR3 DNA: TGTGCCAGCAGTTTTGAGGGAAGTGGCAATCAGCCCCAGCATTTT

V gene: TRBV19
J gene: TRBJ2-7
D gene: TRBD1
clone size: once
CDR3 protein: CASSIDPQGADEQYF
CDR3 DNA: TGTGCCAGTAGTATAGATCCTCAGGGGGCGGACGAGCAGTACTTC

V gene: TRBV27
J gene: TRBJ2-7
D gene: TRBD2
clone size: .
CDR3 protein: CASSLQGGPYEQYF
CDR3 DNA: TGTGCCAGCAGTTTACAGGGAGGGCCCTACGAGCAGTACTTC

V gene: TRBV5-6
J gene: TRBJ2-1
D gene: TRBD2
clone size: .
CDR3 protein: CASSSDLGTSGRNKQFF
CDR3 DNA: TGTGCCAGCAGCTCCGACCTCGGGACTAGCGGCCGCAATAAGCAGTTCTTC

V gene: TRBV5-4
J gene: TRBJ1-3
D gene: .
clone size: .
CDR3 protein: CASSLDRSGNTIYF
CDR3 DNA: TGTGCCAGCAGCTTAGACAGGTCTGGAAACACCATATATTTT

V gene: TRBV19
J gene: TRBJ1-2
D gene: .
clone size: .
CDR3 protein: CASSTDLEVPYTF
CDR3 DNA: TGTGCCAGTAGTACAGACCTTGAGGTCCCATACACCTTC

V gene: TRBV2
J gene: TRBJ1-1
D gene: .
clone size: once
CDR3 protein: CASSGPTVNTEAFF
CDR3 DNA: TGTGCCAGCAGTGGTCCAACAGTGAACACTGAAGCTTTCTTT

V gene: TRBV10-1
J gene: TRBJ2-4
D gene: TRBD2
clone size: .
CDR3 protein: CASSDSGGENIQYF
CDR3 DNA: TGCGCCAGCAGTGACTCGGGGGGTGAAAACATTCAGTACTTC

V gene: TRBV5-4
J gene: TRBJ1-4
D gene: .
clone size: .
CDR3 protein: CASSPADSQKLFF
CDR3 DNA: TGTGCCAGCAGCCCGGCGGACAGTCAAAAACTGTTTTTT

V gene: TRBV18
J gene: TRBJ2-7
D gene: .
clone size: once
CDR3 protein: CASSPPMGDSYEQYF
CDR3 DNA: TGTGCCAGCTCACCACCCATGGGGGACTCCTACGAGCAGTACTTC

V gene: TRBV5-4
J gene: TRBJ1-2
D gene: .
clone size: .
CDR3 protein: CASSLAGGSGYGYTF
CDR3 DNA: TGTGCCAGCAGCTTGGCCGGGGGTTCCGGCTATGGCTACACCTTC

V gene: TRBV27
J gene: TRBJ2-7
D gene: TRBD1
clone size: .
CDR3 protein: CASSFVGTGAWGEQYF
CDR3 DNA: TGTGCCAGCAGTTTTGTTGGGACAGGGGCTTGGGGCGAGCAGTACTTC

V gene: TRBV5-4
J gene: TRBJ2-7
D gene: TRBD1
clone size: .
CDR3 protein: CASSPGQVEQYF
CDR3 DNA: TGTGCCAGCAGCCCTGGACAGGTCGAGCAGTACTTC

V gene: TRBV5-1
J gene: TRBJ2-5
D gene: .
clone size: .
CDR3 protein: CASSQSKFGETQYF
CDR3 DNA: TGCGCCAGCAGCCAGTCGAAGTTCGGAGAGACCCAGTACTTC

V gene: TRBV27
J gene: TRBJ1-2
D gene: TRBD1
clone size: once
CDR3 protein: CASSPSGGQVNYGYTF
CDR3 DNA: TGTGCCAGCAGTCCATCCGGGGGACAGGTTAACTATGGCTACACCTTC

V gene: TRBV9
J gene: TRBJ1-2
D gene: .
clone size: .
CDR3 protein: CASSAGTLYGYTF
CDR3 DNA: TGTGCCAGCAGCGCAGGGACGCTTTATGGCTACACCTTC

V gene: TRBV2
J gene: TRBJ2-1
D gene: .
clone size: .
CDR3 protein: CASSHRHFSYNEQFF
CDR3 DNA: TGTGCCAGCAGTCACAGACATTTCTCCTACAATGAGCAGTTCTTC

V gene: TRBV7-9
J gene: TRBJ2-3
D gene: .
clone size: .
CDR3 protein: CASTSPVGDTQYF
CDR3 DNA: TGTGCCAGCACCTCACCCGTTGGAGATACGCAGTATTTT

V gene: TRBV7-9
J gene: TRBJ1-1
D gene: TRBD1
clone size: .
CDR3 protein: CASTLQGTAEAFF
CDR3 DNA: TGTGCCAGCACCCTACAGGGGACGGCTGAAGCTTTCTTT

V gene: TRBV7-9
J gene: TRBJ2-3
D gene: .
clone size: .
CDR3 protein: CASTPDAEKADTQYF
CDR3 DNA: TGTGCCAGCACCCCGGACGCGGAAAAGGCAGATACGCAGTATTTT

V gene: TRBV10-3
J gene: TRBJ1-1
D gene: TRBD1
clone size: .
CDR3 protein: CAISETEQGTTEAFF
CDR3 DNA: TGTGCCATCAGTGAGACCGAACAGGGGACCACTGAAGCTTTCTTT

V gene: TRBV6-6
J gene: TRBJ2-1
D gene: TRBD2
clone size: .
CDR3 protein: CASSLAGEGYNEQFF
CDR3 DNA: TGTGCCAGCAGCTTAGCGGGAGAGGGCTACAATGAGCAGTTCTTC

V gene: TRBV29-1
J gene: TRBJ2-1
D gene: .
clone size: .
CDR3 protein: CSATWGGIDEQFF
CDR3 DNA: TGCAGCGCCACTTGGGGCGGGATAGATGAGCAGTTCTTC

V gene: TRBV11-2
J gene: TRBJ2-6
D gene: TRBD2
clone size: .
CDR3 protein: CASRLGTRGYGANVLTF
CDR3 DNA: TGTGCCAGCCGTTTAGGTACGCGGGGGTACGGGGCCAACGTCCTGACTTTC

V gene: TRBV25-1
J gene: TRBJ1-4
D gene: .
clone size: .
CDR3 protein: CASSEVQGYNEKLFF
CDR3 DNA: TGTGCCAGCAGTGAAGTCCAGGGATATAATGAAAAACTGTTTTTT

V gene: TRBV11-1
J gene: TRBJ1-2
D gene: .
clone size: .
CDR3 protein: CASSLAGQLNYGYTF
CDR3 DNA: TGTGCCAGCAGCTTAGCTGGACAGTTGAACTATGGCTACACCTTC